Detailed here is one T cell receptor beta chain. These data are taken from a study of blood T cell repertoires in COVID-19. As originally analysed: Quantification of nucleated cells was approximated via reference gene primer amplification. Data came from immunoSEQ multiplex PCR; TCRdb stores just in-frame clones and leaves some out. The V and J calls and clone size were taken over from that table, and D and trimming were inferred from the DNA. The sample carries fewer than 110,000 clones, approximately 84% recorded once. CDR3 length: 14 residues. The V end was cut by 2 bases, the J end by 0 bases, with 8 bases between. Germline V gene data show CDR1 as KGHSH and CDR2 as LQKENI.

The chain recombines TRBV18 with TRBJ2-7; D not resolved. The clonotype was recovered from a human donor in a cohort sampled during active or convalescent COVID-19. The specimen was peripheral blood. The CDR3 DNA is TGTGCCAGCTCACCAAACCAGAACTCCTACGAGCAGTACTTC. As protein: CASSPNQNSYEQYF.